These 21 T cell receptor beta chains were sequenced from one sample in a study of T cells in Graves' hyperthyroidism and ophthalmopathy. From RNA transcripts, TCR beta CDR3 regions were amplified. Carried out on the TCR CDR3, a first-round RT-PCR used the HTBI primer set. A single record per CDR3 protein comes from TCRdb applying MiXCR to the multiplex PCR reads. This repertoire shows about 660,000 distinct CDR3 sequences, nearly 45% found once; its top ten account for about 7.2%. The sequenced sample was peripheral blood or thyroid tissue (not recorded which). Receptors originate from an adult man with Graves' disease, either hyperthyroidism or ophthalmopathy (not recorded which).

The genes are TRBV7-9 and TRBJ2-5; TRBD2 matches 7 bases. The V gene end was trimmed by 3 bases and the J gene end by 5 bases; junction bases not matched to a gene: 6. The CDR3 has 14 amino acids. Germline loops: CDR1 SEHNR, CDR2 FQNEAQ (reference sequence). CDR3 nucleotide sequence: TGTGCCAGCAGCTTTTTTCGGGGGGACGAGACCCAGTACTTC. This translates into CASSFFRGDETQYF.

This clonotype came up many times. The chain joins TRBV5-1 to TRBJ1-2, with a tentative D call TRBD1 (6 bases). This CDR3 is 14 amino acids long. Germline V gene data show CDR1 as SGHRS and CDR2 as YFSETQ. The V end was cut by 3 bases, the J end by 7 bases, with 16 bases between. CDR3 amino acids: CASSYSTGTFGYTF. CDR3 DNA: TGCGCCAGCAGCTACTCTACAGGGACGTTTGGCTACACCTTC.

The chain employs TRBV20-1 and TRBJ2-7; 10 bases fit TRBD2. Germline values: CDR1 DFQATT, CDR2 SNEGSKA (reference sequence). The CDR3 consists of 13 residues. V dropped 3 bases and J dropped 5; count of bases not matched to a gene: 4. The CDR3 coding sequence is TGCAGTGCTAGTTGGACTAGCGGCAACGAGCAGTACTTC. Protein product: CSASWTSGNEQYF.

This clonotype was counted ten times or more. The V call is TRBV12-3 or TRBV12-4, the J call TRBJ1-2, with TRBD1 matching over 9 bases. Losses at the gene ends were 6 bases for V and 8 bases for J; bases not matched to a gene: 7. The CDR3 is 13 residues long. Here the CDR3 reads CASSPDRGQGYTF. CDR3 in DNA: TGTGCCAGCAGCCCGGACAGGGGACAAGGCTACACCTTC.

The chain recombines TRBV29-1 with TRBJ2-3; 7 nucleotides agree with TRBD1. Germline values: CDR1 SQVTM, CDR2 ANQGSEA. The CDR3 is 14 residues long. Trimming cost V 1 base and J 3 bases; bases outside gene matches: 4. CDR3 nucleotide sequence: TGCAGCGTTGAAGTAAGACAGGGAACAGATACGCAGTATTTT. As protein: CSVEVRQGTDTQYF.

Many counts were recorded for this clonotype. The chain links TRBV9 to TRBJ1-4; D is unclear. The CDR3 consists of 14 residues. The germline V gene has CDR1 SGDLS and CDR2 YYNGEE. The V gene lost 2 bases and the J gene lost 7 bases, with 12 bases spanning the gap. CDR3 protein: CASSVGGDLEKLFF. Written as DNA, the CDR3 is TGTGCCAGCAGCGTTGGCGGGGATCTTGAAAAACTGTTTTTT.

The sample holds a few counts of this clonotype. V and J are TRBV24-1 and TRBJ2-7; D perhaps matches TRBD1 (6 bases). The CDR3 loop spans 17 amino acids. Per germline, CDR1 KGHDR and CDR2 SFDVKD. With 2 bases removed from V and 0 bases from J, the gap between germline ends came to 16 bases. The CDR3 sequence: CATSDSGDRRSSYEQYF. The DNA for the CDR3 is TGTGCCACCAGTGATTCCGGAGACAGGAGGAGCTCCTACGAGCAGTACTTC.

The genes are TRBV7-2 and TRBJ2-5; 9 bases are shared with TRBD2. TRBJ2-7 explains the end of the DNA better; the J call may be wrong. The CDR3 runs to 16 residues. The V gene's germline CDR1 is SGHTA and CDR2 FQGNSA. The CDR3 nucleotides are TGTGCCAGCAGCCTGGTTAGCGGGAGTGCGATGTACGAGCAGTACTTC. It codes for CASSLVSGSAMYEQYF.

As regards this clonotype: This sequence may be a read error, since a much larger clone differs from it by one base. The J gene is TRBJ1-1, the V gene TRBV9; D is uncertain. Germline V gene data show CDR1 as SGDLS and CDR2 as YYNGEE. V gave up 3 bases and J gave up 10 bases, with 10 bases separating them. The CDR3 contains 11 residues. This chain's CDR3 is CASSGQDRAFF. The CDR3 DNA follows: TGTGCCAGCAGCGGGCAGGATAGAGCTTTCTTT.

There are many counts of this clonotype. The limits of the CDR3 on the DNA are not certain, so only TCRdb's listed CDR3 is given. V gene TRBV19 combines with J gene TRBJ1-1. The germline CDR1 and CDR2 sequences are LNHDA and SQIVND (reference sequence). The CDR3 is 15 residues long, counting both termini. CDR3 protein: CASSILAHRNTEAFF.

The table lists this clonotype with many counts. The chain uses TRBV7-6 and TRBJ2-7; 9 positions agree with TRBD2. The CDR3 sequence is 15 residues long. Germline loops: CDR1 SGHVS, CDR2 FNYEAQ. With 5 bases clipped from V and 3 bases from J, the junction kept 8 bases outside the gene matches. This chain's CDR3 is CASSLRASGNYEQYF. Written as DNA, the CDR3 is TGTGCCAGCAGCCTCAGGGCTAGCGGGAACTACGAGCAGTACTTC.

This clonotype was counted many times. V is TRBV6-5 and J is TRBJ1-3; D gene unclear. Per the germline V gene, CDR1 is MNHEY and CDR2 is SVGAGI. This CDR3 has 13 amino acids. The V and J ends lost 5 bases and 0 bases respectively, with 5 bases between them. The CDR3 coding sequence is TGTGCCAGCAGTCAGAGCTCTGGAAACACCATATATTTT. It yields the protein CASSQSSGNTIYF.

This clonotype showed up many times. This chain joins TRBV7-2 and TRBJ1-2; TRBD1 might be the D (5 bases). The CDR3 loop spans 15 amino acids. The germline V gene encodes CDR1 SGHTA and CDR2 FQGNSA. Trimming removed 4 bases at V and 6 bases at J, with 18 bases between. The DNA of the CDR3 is TGTGCCAGCAGCTCCCTCCCAGGGAGTGGTGATGGCTACACCTTC. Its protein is CASSSLPGSGDGYTF.

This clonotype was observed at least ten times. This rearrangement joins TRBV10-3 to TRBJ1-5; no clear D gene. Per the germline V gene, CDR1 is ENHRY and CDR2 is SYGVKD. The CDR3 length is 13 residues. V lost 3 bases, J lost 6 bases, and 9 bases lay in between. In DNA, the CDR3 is TGTGCCATCAGTGAACGACCGTTTCAGCCCCAGCATTTT. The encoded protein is CAISERPFQPQHF.

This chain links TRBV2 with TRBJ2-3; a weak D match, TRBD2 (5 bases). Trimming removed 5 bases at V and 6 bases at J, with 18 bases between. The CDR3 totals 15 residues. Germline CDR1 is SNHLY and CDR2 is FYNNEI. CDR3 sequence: CASSSSGIIDDTQYF. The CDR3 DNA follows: TGTGCCAGCAGTTCCTCGGGAATCATCGACGATACGCAGTATTTT.

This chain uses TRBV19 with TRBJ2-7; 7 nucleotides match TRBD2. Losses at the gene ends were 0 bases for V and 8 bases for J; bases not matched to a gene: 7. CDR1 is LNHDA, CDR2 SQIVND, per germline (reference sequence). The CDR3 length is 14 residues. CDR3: CASSIEATSEKQYF. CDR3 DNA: TGTGCCAGTAGTATAGAGGCTACTAGCGAGAAGCAGTACTTC.

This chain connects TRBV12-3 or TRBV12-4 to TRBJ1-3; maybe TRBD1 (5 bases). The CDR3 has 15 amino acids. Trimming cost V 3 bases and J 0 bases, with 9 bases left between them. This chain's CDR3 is CASSLGPSSGNTIYF. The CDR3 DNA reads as TGTGCCAGCAGTTTGGGACCGAGCTCTGGAAACACCATATATTTT.

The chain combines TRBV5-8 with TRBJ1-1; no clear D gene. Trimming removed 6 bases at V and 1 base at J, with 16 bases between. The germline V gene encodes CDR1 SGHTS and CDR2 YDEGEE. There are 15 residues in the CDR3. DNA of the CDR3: TGTGCCAGCAACGAAAACCGGGGAAGGAACACTGAAGCTTTCTTT. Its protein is CASNENRGRNTEAFF.

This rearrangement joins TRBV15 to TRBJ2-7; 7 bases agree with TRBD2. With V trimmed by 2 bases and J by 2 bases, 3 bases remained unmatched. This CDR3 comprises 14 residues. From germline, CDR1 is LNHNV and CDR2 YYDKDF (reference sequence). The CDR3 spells CATSRQRGAYEQYF. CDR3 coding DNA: TGTGCCACCAGCAGACAGCGGGGCGCCTACGAGCAGTACTTC.

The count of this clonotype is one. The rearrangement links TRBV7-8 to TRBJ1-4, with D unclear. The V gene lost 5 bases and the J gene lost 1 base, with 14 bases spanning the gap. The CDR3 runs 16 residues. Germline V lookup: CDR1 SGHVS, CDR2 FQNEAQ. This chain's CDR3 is CASSLGSPGTNEKLFF. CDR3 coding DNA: TGTGCCAGCAGCCTCGGGTCCCCAGGAACTAATGAAAAACTGTTTTTT.

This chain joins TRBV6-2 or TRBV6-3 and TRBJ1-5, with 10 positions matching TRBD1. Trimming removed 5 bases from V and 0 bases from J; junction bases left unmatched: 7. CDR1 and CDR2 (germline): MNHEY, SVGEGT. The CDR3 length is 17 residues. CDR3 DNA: TGTGCCAGCAGTGCCGGGACAGGGGCCTATAGCAATCAGCCCCAGCATTTT. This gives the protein CASSAGTGAYSNQPQHF.